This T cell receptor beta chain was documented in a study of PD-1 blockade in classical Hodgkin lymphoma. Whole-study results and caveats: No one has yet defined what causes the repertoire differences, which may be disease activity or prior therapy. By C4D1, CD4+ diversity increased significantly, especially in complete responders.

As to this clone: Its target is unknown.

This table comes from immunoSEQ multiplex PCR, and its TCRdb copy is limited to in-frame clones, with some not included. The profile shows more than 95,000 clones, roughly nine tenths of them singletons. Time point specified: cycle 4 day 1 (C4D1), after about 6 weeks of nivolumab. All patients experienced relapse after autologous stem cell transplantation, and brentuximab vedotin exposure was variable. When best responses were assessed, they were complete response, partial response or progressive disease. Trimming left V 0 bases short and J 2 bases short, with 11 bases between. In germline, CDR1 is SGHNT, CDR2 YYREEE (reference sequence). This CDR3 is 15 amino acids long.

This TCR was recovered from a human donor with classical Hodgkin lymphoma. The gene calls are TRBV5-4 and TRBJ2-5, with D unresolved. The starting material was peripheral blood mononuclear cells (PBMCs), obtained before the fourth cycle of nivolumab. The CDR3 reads CASSLGAGSQETQYF. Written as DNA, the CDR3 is TGTGCCAGCAGCTTGGGGGCTGGGTCTCAAGAGACCCAGTACTTC.